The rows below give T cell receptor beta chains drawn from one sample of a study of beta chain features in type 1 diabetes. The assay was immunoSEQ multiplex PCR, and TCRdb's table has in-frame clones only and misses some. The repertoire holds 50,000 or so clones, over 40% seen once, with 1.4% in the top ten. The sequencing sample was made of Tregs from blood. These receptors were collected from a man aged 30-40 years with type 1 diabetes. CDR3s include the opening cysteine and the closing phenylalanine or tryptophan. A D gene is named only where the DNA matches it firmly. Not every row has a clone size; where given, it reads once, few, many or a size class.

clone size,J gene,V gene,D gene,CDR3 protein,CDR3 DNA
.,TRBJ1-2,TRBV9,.,CASSVVFQGLYTF,TGTGCCAGCAGCGTAGTTTTCCAGGGTCTCTACACCTTC
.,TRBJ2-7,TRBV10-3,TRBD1,CAISRDRVEEQYF,TGTGCCATCAGTCGGGACAGGGTGGAAGAGCAGTACTTC
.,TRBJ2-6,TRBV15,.,CAASRPLGQANVLTF,TGTGCCGCCAGCAGGCCACTGGGACAGGCCAACGTCCTGACTTTC
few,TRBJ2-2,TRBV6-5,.,CASREQSLGELFF,TGTGCCAGCAGAGAACAGAGCCTCGGGGAGCTGTTTTTT
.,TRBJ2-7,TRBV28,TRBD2,CASTLGGGSSYEQYF,TGTGCCAGCACCCTCGGCGGGGGTTCTAGCTACGAGCAGTACTTC
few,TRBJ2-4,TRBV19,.,CASSIAAWGHANIQYF,TGTGCCAGTAGTATTGCGGCATGGGGCCATGCGAACATTCAGTACTTC
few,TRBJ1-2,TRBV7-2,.,CASSSSTRGSYGYTF,TGTGCCAGCAGCTCTTCAACACGAGGGTCCTATGGCTACACCTTC
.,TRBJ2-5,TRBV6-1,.,CASSELRETQYF,TGTGCCAGCAGTGAATTGAGGGAGACCCAGTACTTC
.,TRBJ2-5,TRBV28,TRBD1,CASSPGQGREETQYF,TGTGCCAGCAGCCCGGGACAGGGAAGAGAAGAGACCCAGTACTTC
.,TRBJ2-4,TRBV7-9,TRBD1,CASSGTGDGVQYF,TGTGCCAGCAGCGGGACAGGGGATGGGGTTCAGTACTTC
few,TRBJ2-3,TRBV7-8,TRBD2,CASSLVPSGRGTDTQYF,TGTGCCAGCAGCTTAGTGCCTAGCGGGAGGGGCACAGATACGCAGTATTTT
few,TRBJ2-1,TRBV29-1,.,CSVVGTGYNEQFF,TGCAGCGTTGTCGGTACTGGCTACAATGAGCAGTTCTTC
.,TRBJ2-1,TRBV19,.,CASTTTSNAYNEQFF,TGTGCCAGTACCACGACTAGTAACGCCTACAATGAGCAGTTCTTC
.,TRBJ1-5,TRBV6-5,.,CASSMDWANQPQHF,TGTGCCAGCAGCATGGACTGGGCCAATCAGCCCCAGCATTTT
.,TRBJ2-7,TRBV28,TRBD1,CASSFKGAYEQYF,TGTGCCAGCAGTTTCAAGGGGGCATACGAGCAGTACTTC
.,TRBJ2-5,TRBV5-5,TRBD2,CASSPGTSGGTQYF,TGTGCCAGCAGCCCCGGGACTAGCGGGGGGACCCAGTACTTC
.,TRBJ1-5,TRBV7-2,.,CASSTDYSNQPQHF,TGTGCCAGCAGCACCGACTATAGCAATCAGCCCCAGCATTTT
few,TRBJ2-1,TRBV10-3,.,CAISDPTKRRANEQFF,TGTGCCATCAGTGACCCCACAAAGCGACGAGCCAATGAGCAGTTCTTC
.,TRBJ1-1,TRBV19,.,CASSLPITEAFF,TGTGCCAGTAGTCTACCAATCACTGAAGCTTTCTTT
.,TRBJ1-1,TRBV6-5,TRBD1,CASSVQGAEAFF,TGTGCCAGCAGCGTACAGGGGGCAGAAGCTTTCTTT
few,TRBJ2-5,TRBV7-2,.,CASSPKAGQETQYF,TGTGCCAGCAGCCCCAAGGCGGGGCAAGAGACCCAGTACTTC
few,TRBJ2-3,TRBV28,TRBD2,CASSPGGSGSTDTQYF,TGTGCCAGCAGTCCCGGGGGTAGCGGGAGCACAGATACGCAGTATTTT
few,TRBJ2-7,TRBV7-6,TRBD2,CASSQLAGDTHEQYF,TGTGCCAGCAGCCAACTAGCGGGAGATACCCACGAGCAGTACTTC
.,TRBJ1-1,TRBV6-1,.,CASSVDRNTEAFF,TGTGCCAGCAGTGTGGACAGGAACACTGAAGCTTTCTTT
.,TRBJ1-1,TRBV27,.,CASSRQYLNTEAFF,TGTGCCAGCAGTAGACAGTACTTGAACACTGAAGCTTTCTTT
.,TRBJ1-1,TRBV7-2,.,CASSLTENTEAFF,TGTGCCAGCAGCTTGACAGAGAACACTGAAGCTTTCTTT
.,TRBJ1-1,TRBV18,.,CASSPPMRGPNTEAFF,TGTGCCAGCTCACCACCGATGCGGGGACCTAACACTGAAGCTTTCTTT
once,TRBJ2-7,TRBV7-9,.,CASEAYGNYEQYF,TGTGCCAGCGAAGCGTACGGAAACTACGAGCAGTACTTC
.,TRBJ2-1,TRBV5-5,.,CASSGSGSYNEQFF,TGTGCCAGCAGCGGGAGTGGTTCCTACAATGAGCAGTTCTTC
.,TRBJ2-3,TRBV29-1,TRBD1,CSVEGTGSTDTQYF,TGCAGCGTTGAGGGGACAGGGAGCACAGATACGCAGTATTTT
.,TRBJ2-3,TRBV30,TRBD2,CAWTRTSGDTQYF,TGTGCCTGGACCCGGACTAGCGGAGATACGCAGTATTTT
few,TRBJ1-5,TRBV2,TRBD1,CASTGQGTNQPQHF,TGTGCCAGTACAGGACAGGGGACGAATCAGCCCCAGCATTTT
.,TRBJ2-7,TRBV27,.,CASKTPGTGSYEQYF,TGTGCCAGCAAAACGCCCGGGACTGGGTCCTACGAGCAGTACTTC
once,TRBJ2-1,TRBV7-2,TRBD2,CASSPRTSGRAGNNEQFF,TGTGCCAGCAGCCCAAGGACTAGCGGGAGGGCCGGAAACAATGAGCAGTTCTTC
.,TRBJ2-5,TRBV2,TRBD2,CASSPSGIKETQYF,TGTGCCAGCAGTCCTAGCGGTATAAAAGAGACCCAGTACTTC
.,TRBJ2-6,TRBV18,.,CASSPPTVSGANVPTF,TGTGCCAGCTCACCACCGACAGTCTCTGGGGCCAACGTCCCGACTTTC
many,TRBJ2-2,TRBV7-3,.,CASSPPGTGELFF,TGTGCCAGCAGCCCCCCGGGAACCGGGGAGCTGTTTTTT
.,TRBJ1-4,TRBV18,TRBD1,CASSPRRGQGGEKLFF,TGTGCCAGCTCACCACGACGTGGACAGGGAGGAGAAAAACTGTTTTTT
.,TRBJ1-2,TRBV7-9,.,CASSSQGYYGYTF,TGTGCCAGCAGCTCGCAGGGTTACTATGGCTACACCTTC
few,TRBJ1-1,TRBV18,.,CASSQVRGDTEAFF,TGTGCCAGCTCCCAGGTCAGGGGAGATACTGAAGCTTTCTTT
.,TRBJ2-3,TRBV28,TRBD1,CASSTPKGAGTDTQYF,TGTGCCAGCAGTACCCCGAAGGGGGCGGGCACAGATACGCAGTATTTT
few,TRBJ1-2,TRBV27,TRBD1,CASTSGTGTGGYTF,TGTGCCAGCACTTCCGGGACAGGGACGGGTGGCTACACCTTC
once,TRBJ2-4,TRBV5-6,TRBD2,CASSPPGLAGLTSIQYF,TGTGCCAGCAGCCCCCCGGGACTAGCGGGACTGACGAGCATTCAGTACTTC
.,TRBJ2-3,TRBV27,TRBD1,CASSFQGGTDTQYF,TGTGCCAGCAGTTTTCAGGGGGGCACAGATACGCAGTATTTT
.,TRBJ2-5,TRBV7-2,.,CASSFSETQYF,TGTGCCAGCAGCTTCTCAGAGACCCAGTACTTC
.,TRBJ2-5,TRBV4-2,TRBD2,CASSFQSTALTSGTGKTQYF,TGTGCCAGCAGCTTTCAATCTACGGCGTTGACTAGCGGGACGGGGAAGACCCAGTACTTC
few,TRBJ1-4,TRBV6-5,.,CASSYELSEKLFF,TGTGCCAGCAGTTACGAACTGAGTGAAAAACTGTTTTTT
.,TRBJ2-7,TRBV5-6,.,CASSPRMSYEQYF,TGTGCCAGCAGCCCACGCATGAGCTACGAGCAGTACTTC
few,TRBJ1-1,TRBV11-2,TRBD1,CASSRDRGAEAFF,TGTGCCAGCAGCCGGGACAGGGGCGCTGAAGCTTTCTTT
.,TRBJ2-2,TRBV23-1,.,CASSRPLDRVKPGSCFF,.
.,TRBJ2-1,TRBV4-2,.,CASSQDLGLYNEQFF,TGTGCCAGCAGCCAAGATTTGGGACTGTACAATGAGCAGTTCTTC
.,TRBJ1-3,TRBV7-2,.,CASRIQGGNTIYF,TGTGCCAGCAGGATTCAGGGTGGAAACACCATATATTTT
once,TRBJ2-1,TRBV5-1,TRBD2,CASSLRLAGGNEQFF,TGCGCCAGCAGCTTACGGCTAGCGGGCGGTAATGAGCAGTTCTTC
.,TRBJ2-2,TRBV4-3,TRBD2,CASSQDLAGTVTGELFF,TGCGCCAGCAGCCAAGATTTAGCGGGAACGGTTACCGGGGAGCTGTTTTTT
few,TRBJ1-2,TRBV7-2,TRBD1,CASSPNRDRGRYGYTF,TGTGCCAGCAGCCCCAACCGGGACAGGGGGCGGTATGGCTACACCTTC